This T cell receptor beta chain was found in a study of T-cell reconstitution after alpha-beta-depleted transplantation in children. Unique molecular identifiers featured in how the TCRbeta library was prepared. In TCRdb, the PCR reads were re-called with MiXCR into one record per CDR3 protein. The table lists fewer than 750,000 distinct CDR3 sequences, 23% of them singletons. This clonotype was counted only a few times. With V trimmed by 5 bases and J by 8 bases, 10 bases remained unmatched. Germline lookup yields CDR1 SGHTA and CDR2 FQGNSA. This CDR3 has 16 amino acids. V gene TRBV7-2 combines with J gene TRBJ2-1; the match to TRBD2 covers 12 bases. Material: PBMCs, mostly from graft donor cells, obtained 360 days after TCRalphabeta/CD19-depleted stem cell transplant. This receptor was taken from a boy in the first two years of life who had a stem cell transplant for acute myeloid leukemia, so the T cells may come from the graft donor. The CDR3 coding sequence is TGTGCCAGCAGCCTGTCTAGCGGGGGGGCGGGGTATGAGCAGTTCTTC. Translating it yields CASSLSSGGAGYEQFF.